The present TCR beta chain was sequenced within a study of cytomegalovirus exposure and HLA in healthy donors. Study outcomes and limitations: CMV antigen specificity of a few CMV-associated chains was confirmed in vitro. The study listed under 200 cytomegalovirus-associated TCR beta chains.

PCR employed 60 Vbeta and 13 Jbeta primers. Sequencing was performed with immunoSEQ multiplex PCR; in TCRdb, only in-frame clones are kept and a portion is missing. The data contain about 220,000 clones, 75% to 90% of them seen just once; the ten biggest clones take up 0.71%. The CDR3 runs to 12 residues. The germline gives CDR1 SNHLY, CDR2 FYNNEI. Trimming pared 0 bases from V and 7 bases from J, leaving 6 bases between. A word on this clone: Its antigen remains unidentified.

The TCR sequence derives from a boy between 2 and 10 years old in good health and CMV-seronegative. Source material: PBMCs. The chain couples TRBV2 to TRBJ1-1; D call uncertain. CDR3 in DNA: TGTGCCAGCAGTGAAGCAGCGGTTGAAGCTTTCTTT. It encodes CASSEAAVEAFF.